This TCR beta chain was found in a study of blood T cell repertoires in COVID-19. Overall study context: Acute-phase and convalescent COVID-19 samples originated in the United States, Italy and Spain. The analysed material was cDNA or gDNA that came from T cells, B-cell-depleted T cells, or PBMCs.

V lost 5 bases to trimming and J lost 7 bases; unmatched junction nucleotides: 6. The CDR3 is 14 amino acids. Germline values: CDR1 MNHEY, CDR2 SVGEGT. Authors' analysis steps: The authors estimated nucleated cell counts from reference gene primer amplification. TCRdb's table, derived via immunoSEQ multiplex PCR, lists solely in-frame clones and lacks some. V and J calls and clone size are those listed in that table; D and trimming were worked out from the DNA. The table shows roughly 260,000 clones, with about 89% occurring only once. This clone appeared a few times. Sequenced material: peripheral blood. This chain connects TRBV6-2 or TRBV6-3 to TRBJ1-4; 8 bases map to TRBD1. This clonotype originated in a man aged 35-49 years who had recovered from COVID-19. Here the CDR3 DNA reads TGTGCCAGCAGTGACAGGGGTATTGCTGAAAAACTGTTTTTT. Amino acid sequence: CASSDRGIAEKLFF.